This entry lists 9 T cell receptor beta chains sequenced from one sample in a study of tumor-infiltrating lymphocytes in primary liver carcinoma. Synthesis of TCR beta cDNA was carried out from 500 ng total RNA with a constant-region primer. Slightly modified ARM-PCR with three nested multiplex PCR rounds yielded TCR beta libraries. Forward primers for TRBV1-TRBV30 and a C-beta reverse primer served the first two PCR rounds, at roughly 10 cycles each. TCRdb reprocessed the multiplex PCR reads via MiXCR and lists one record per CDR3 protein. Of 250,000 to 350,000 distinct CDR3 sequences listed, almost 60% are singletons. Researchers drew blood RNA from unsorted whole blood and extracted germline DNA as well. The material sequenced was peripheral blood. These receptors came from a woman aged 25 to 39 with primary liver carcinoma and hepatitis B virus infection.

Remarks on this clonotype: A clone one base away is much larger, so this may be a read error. The DNA of the CDR3 is TGTGCCAGCAGTCGGGCGACTCTCCTCAATGAGCAGTTCTTC. It yields the protein CASSRATLLNEQFF. This chain joins TRBV6-2 or TRBV6-3 and TRBJ2-1; D is unresolved. CDR1 is MNHEY, CDR2 SVGEGT, per germline. Trimming took off 5 bases at V and 6 bases at J, with 14 bases between the two ends. The CDR3 is made up of 14 amino acids.

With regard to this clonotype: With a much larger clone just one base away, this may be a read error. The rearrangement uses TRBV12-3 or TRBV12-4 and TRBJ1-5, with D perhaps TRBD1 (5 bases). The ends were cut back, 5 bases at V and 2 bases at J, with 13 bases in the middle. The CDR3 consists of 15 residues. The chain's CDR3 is CASSVIGAGNQPQHF. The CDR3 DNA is TGTGCCAGCAGTGTGATAGGGGCGGGCAATCAGCCCCAGCATTTT.

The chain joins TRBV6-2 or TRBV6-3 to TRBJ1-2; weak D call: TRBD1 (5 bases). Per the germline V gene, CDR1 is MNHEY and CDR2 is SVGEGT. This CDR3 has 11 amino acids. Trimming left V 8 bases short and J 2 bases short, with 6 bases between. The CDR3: CASGTNYGYTF. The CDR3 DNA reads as TGTGCCAGCGGGACCAACTATGGCTACACCTTC.

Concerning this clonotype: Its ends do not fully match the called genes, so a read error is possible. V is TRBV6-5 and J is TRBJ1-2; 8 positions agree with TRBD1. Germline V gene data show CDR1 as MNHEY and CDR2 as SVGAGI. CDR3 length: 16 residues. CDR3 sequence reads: CASSSLGRTGNGGHTF. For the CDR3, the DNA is TGTGCCAGCAGTTCGTTGGGGCGGACAGGGAATGGTGGCCACACCTTC.

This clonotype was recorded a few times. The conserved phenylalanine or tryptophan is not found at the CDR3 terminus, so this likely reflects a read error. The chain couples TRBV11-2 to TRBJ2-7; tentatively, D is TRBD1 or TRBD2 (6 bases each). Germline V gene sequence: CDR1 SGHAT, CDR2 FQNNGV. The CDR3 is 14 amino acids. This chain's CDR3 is CARSFGGTNYEQYI. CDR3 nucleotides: TGTGCCCGCAGTTTCGGGGGCACGAACTACGAGCAGTACATC.

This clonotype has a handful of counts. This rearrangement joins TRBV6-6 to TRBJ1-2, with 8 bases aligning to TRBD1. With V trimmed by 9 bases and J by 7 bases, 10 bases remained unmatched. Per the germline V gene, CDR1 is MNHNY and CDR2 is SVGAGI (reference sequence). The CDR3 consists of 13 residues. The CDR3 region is CASSQDREGGYTF. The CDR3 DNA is TGTGCCAGTAGCCAGGACAGGGAAGGTGGCTACACCTTC.

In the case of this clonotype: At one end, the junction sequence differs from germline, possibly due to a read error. The DNA of the CDR3 is TGCACCAGCAGCTTACAAGGTGGAGTCACCGGGGAGCTGTTTTTT. Encoded protein: CTSSLQGGVTGELFF. The rearrangement joins TRBV11-1 to TRBJ2-2, with no clear D. There are 15 residues in the CDR3. Germline V lookup: CDR1 SGHAT, CDR2 FQDESV (reference sequence).

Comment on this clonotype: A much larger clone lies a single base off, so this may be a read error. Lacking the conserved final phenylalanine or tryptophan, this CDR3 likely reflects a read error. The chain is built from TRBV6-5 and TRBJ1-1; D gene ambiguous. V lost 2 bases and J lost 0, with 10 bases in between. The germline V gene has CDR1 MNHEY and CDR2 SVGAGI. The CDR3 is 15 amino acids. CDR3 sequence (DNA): TGTGCCAGCAGTTACGAGGGATGGATGAACACTGAAGCTTTCCTT. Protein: CASSYEGWMNTEAFL.

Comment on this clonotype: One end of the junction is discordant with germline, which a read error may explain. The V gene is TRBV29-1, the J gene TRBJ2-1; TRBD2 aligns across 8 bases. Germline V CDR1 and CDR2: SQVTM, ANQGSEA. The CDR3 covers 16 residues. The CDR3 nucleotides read TGCAGTGTTGAAGTTCAGACTAGCGCTATTTACAGTGAGCAGTTCTTC. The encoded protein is CSVEVQTSAIYSEQFF.